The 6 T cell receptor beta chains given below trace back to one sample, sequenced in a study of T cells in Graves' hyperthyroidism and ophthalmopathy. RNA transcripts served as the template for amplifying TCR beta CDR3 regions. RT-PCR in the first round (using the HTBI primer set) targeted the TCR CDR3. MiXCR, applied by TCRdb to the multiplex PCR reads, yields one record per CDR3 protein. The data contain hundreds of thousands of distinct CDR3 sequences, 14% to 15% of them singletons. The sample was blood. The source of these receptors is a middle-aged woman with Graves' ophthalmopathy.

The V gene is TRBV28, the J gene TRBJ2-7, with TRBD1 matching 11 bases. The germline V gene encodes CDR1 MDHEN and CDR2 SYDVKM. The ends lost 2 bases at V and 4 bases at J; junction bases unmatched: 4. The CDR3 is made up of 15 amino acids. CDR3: CASSLRDRGWYEQYF. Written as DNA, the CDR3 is TGTGCCAGCAGTTTACGGGACAGGGGGTGGTACGAGCAGTACTTC.

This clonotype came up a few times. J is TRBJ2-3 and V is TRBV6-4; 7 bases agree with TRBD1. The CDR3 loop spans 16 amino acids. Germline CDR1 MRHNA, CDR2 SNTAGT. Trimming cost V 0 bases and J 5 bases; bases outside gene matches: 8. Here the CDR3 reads CASSDSGLQGVDTQYF. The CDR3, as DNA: TGTGCCAGCAGTGACTCTGGCCTCCAGGGGGTAGATACGCAGTATTTT.

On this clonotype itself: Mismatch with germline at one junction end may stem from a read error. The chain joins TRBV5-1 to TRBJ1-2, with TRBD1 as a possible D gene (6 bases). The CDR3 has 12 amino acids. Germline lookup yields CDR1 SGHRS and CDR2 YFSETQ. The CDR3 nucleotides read TGCGCCAGTAGCTCACAGGGAGATTTGTTCACCTTC. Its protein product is CASSSQGDLFTF.

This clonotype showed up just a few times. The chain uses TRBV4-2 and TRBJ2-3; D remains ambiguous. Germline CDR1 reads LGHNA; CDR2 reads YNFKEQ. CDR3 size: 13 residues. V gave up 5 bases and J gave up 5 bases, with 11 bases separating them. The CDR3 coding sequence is TGTGCCAGCAGCGACGTCGGACGAGATACGCAGTATTTT. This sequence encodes CASSDVGRDTQYF.

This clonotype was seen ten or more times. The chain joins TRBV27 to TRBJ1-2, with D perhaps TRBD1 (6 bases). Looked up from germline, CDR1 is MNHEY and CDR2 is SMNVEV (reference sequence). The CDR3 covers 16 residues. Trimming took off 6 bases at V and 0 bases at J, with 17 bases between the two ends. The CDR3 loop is CASREGGTYANYGYTF. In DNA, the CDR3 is TGTGCCAGCAGGGAGGGAGGGACATACGCTAACTATGGCTACACCTTC.

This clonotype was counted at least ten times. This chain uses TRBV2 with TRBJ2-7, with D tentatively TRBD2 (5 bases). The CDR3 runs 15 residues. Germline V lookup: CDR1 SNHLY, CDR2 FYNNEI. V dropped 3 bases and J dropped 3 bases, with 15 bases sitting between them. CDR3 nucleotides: TGTGCCAGCAGTGACCGGACTGCTAAAGGCTACGAGCAGTACTTC. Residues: CASSDRTAKGYEQYF.